These T cell receptor beta chains were read from a single sample in a study of blood T cell repertoires in COVID-19. Repertoires were generated with immunoSEQ multiplex PCR, while TCRdb's copy carries only in-frame clones and drops some. The data show around 80,000 clones, roughly 80% seen once. The material sequenced was peripheral blood. The receptors were sampled from a woman aged 65 to 85 with acute or convalescent COVID-19. CDR3s include the opening cysteine and the closing phenylalanine or tryptophan. The order of the fields is CDR3 length, J gene, clone size, D gene, V gene, CDR3 protein, CDR3 DNA. The D gene is left open where the match is weak. Clone size, where shown, is once, few, many, or a class for clones that have expanded.

CDR3 length: 14
J gene: TRBJ2-7
clone size: few
D gene: .
V gene: TRBV7-2
CDR3 protein: CASSLGDLTHEQYF
CDR3 DNA: TGTGCCAGCAGCTTAGGGGACTTGACCCACGAGCAGTACTTC

CDR3 length: 15
J gene: TRBJ2-5
clone size: .
D gene: .
V gene: TRBV4-3
CDR3 protein: CASSQAGGRQETQYF
CDR3 DNA: TGCGCCAGCAGCCAAGCTGGGGGCAGGCAAGAGACCCAGTACTTC

CDR3 length: 15
J gene: TRBJ2-3
clone size: few
D gene: .
V gene: TRBV7-3
CDR3 protein: CASSPLPGNTDTQYF
CDR3 DNA: TGTGCCAGCAGCCCCCTCCCGGGTAACACAGATACGCAGTATTTT

CDR3 length: 16
J gene: TRBJ1-2
clone size: .
D gene: TRBD1
V gene: TRBV6-2/TRBV6-3
CDR3 protein: CASSSAGTDLLRGYTF
CDR3 DNA: TGTGCCAGCAGTTCCGCCGGGACAGATCTTTTAAGAGGCTACACCTTC

CDR3 length: 14
J gene: TRBJ2-1
clone size: once
D gene: .
V gene: TRBV5-5
CDR3 protein: CASSLDISRGPQFF
CDR3 DNA: TGTGCCAGCAGCTTGGACATTAGTCGAGGTCCGCAGTTCTTC

CDR3 length: 15
J gene: TRBJ2-7
clone size: .
D gene: TRBD2
V gene: TRBV18
CDR3 protein: CASSPGTSGGYEQYF
CDR3 DNA: TGTGCCAGCTCACCAGGGACTAGCGGGGGCTACGAGCAGTACTTC

CDR3 length: 14
J gene: TRBJ1-2
clone size: .
D gene: TRBD1
V gene: TRBV5-4
CDR3 protein: CASSLGQGNYGYTF
CDR3 DNA: TGTGCCAGCAGCTTAGGACAGGGTAACTATGGCTACACCTTC

CDR3 length: 17
J gene: TRBJ1-2
clone size: .
D gene: TRBD1
V gene: TRBV3-1/TRBV3-2
CDR3 protein: CASSQPSDDGQGAGYTF
CDR3 DNA: TGTGCCAGCAGCCAACCCTCCGACGACGGGCAGGGGGCTGGCTACACCTTC

CDR3 length: 13
J gene: TRBJ2-7
clone size: .
D gene: .
V gene: TRBV27
CDR3 protein: CASSLFRSYEQYF
CDR3 DNA: TGTGCCAGCAGTTTATTTCGGTCTTACGAGCAGTACTTC

CDR3 length: 11
J gene: TRBJ2-3
clone size: .
D gene: .
V gene: TRBV20-1
CDR3 protein: CSARLTDTQYF
CDR3 DNA: TGCAGTGCTAGGTTAACAGATACGCAGTATTTT

CDR3 length: 16
J gene: TRBJ2-5
clone size: .
D gene: .
V gene: TRBV5-6
CDR3 protein: CASSPRQRTAGETQYF
CDR3 DNA: TGTGCCAGCAGCCCCCGGCAGAGAACCGCGGGGGAGACCCAGTACTTC

CDR3 length: 17
J gene: TRBJ2-3
clone size: .
D gene: .
V gene: TRBV24-1
CDR3 protein: CATSVATGPISTDTQYF
CDR3 DNA: TGTGCCACCAGTGTAGCGACAGGCCCTATTAGCACAGATACGCAGTATTTT

CDR3 length: 16
J gene: TRBJ1-4
clone size: .
D gene: TRBD1
V gene: TRBV7-8
CDR3 protein: CASSPYRGRTNEKLFF
CDR3 DNA: TGTGCCAGCAGCCCCTACAGGGGGCGTACTAATGAAAAACTGTTTTTT

CDR3 length: 14
J gene: TRBJ2-3
clone size: .
D gene: .
V gene: TRBV3-1/TRBV3-2
CDR3 protein: CASSPNTGTDTQYF
CDR3 DNA: TGTGCCAGCAGCCCTAATACAGGCACAGATACGCAGTATTTT

CDR3 length: 14
J gene: TRBJ2-5
clone size: few
D gene: TRBD2
V gene: TRBV9
CDR3 protein: CASSPGLAGKTQYF
CDR3 DNA: TGTGCCAGCAGCCCTGGACTAGCGGGAAAGACCCAGTACTTC

CDR3 length: 19
J gene: TRBJ2-3
clone size: .
D gene: .
V gene: TRBV27
CDR3 protein: CASSFIQRGGVPSTDTQYF
CDR3 DNA: TGTGCCAGCAGTTTTATTCAACGGGGCGGGGTACCTAGCACAGATACGCAGTATTTT

CDR3 length: 13
J gene: TRBJ1-1
clone size: .
D gene: TRBD1
V gene: TRBV29-1
CDR3 protein: CSASQGVDTEAFF
CDR3 DNA: TGCAGCGCGTCACAGGGGGTGGACACTGAAGCTTTCTTT

CDR3 length: 13
J gene: TRBJ2-7
clone size: .
D gene: .
V gene: TRBV4-1
CDR3 protein: CASSQDGAYEQYF
CDR3 DNA: TGCGCCAGCAGCCAAGACGGAGCCTACGAGCAGTACTTC

CDR3 length: 13
J gene: TRBJ2-2
clone size: few
D gene: TRBD1
V gene: TRBV19
CDR3 protein: CASTDRATGELFF
CDR3 DNA: TGTGCCAGCACGGACAGGGCCACCGGGGAGCTGTTTTTT

CDR3 length: 11
J gene: TRBJ1-2
clone size: .
D gene: .
V gene: TRBV19
CDR3 protein: CASSIGRGYTF
CDR3 DNA: TGTGCCAGTAGTATAGGTCGTGGCTACACCTTC

CDR3 length: 14
J gene: TRBJ2-7
clone size: .
D gene: .
V gene: TRBV7-9
CDR3 protein: CASSPDTRSYEQYF
CDR3 DNA: TGTGCCAGCAGCCCGGACACCCGCTCCTACGAGCAGTACTTC

CDR3 length: 14
J gene: TRBJ1-5
clone size: few
D gene: TRBD1
V gene: TRBV7-2
CDR3 protein: CASSLTGANQPQHF
CDR3 DNA: TGTGCCAGCAGCTTGACAGGGGCCAATCAGCCCCAGCATTTT

CDR3 length: 15
J gene: TRBJ2-7
clone size: once
D gene: TRBD2
V gene: TRBV5-6
CDR3 protein: CASSSRGGSFYEQYF
CDR3 DNA: TGTGCCAGCAGCTCCCGGGGGGGAAGTTTCTACGAGCAGTACTTC

CDR3 length: 14
J gene: TRBJ2-3
clone size: .
D gene: .
V gene: TRBV6-2/TRBV6-3
CDR3 protein: CASSYGGASDTQYF
CDR3 DNA: TGTGCCAGCAGTTACGGGGGGGCCTCAGATACGCAGTATTTT

CDR3 length: 13
J gene: TRBJ2-3
clone size: .
D gene: .
V gene: TRBV19
CDR3 protein: CASSIAGTDTQYF
CDR3 DNA: TGTGCCAGTAGTATAGCGGGGACAGATACGCAGTATTTT

CDR3 length: 14
J gene: TRBJ1-1
clone size: .
D gene: TRBD1
V gene: TRBV19
CDR3 protein: CASRIYRGQTEAFF
CDR3 DNA: TGTGCCAGTAGAATTTACAGGGGACAAACTGAAGCTTTCTTT

CDR3 length: 15
J gene: TRBJ2-3
clone size: .
D gene: TRBD2
V gene: TRBV7-2
CDR3 protein: CASSSRAGGVDTQYF
CDR3 DNA: TGTGCCAGCAGCTCCCGAGCGGGGGGGGTAGATACGCAGTATTTT

CDR3 length: 13
J gene: TRBJ1-5
clone size: .
D gene: .
V gene: TRBV6-5
CDR3 protein: CASSKSRVWPQHF
CDR3 DNA: TGTGCCAGCAGTAAATCCAGGGTATGGCCCCAGCATTTT

CDR3 length: 17
J gene: TRBJ2-2
clone size: .
D gene: .
V gene: TRBV7-9
CDR3 protein: CASSLRVEFDRAGELFF
CDR3 DNA: TGTGCCAGCAGCTTAAGAGTCGAATTCGATCGGGCCGGGGAGCTGTTTTTT

CDR3 length: 17
J gene: TRBJ2-1
clone size: .
D gene: TRBD2
V gene: TRBV9
CDR3 protein: CASSVFSAGGSYNEQFF
CDR3 DNA: TGTGCCAGCAGCGTATTTTCAGCGGGGGGTTCCTACAATGAGCAGTTCTTC

CDR3 length: 14
J gene: TRBJ1-2
clone size: .
D gene: .
V gene: TRBV5-4
CDR3 protein: CASSGGGGSYGYTF
CDR3 DNA: TGTGCCAGCAGCGGAGGGGGGGGAAGCTATGGCTACACCTTC

CDR3 length: 13
J gene: TRBJ1-1
clone size: once
D gene: .
V gene: TRBV4-3
CDR3 protein: CASSRAGGTEAFF
CDR3 DNA: TGCGCCAGCAGCCGGGCGGGGGGCACTGAAGCTTTCTTT

CDR3 length: 16
J gene: TRBJ2-1
clone size: .
D gene: .
V gene: TRBV5-5
CDR3 protein: CASSFEGHSSYNEQFF
CDR3 DNA: TGTGCCAGCAGCTTCGAAGGACATAGCTCCTACAATGAGCAGTTCTTC

CDR3 length: 12
J gene: TRBJ2-5
clone size: .
D gene: .
V gene: TRBV29-1
CDR3 protein: CSVFGLEVTQYF
CDR3 DNA: TGCAGCGTTTTCGGTTTAGAAGTGACCCAGTACTTC

CDR3 length: 15
J gene: TRBJ2-6
clone size: .
D gene: .
V gene: TRBV24-1
CDR3 protein: CATRLKGLGANVLTF
CDR3 DNA: TGTGCCACCAGACTAAAGGGGCTTGGGGCCAACGTCCTGACTTTC

CDR3 length: 14
J gene: TRBJ2-1
clone size: once
D gene: TRBD2
V gene: TRBV5-4
CDR3 protein: CASSGLAGGFEQFF
CDR3 DNA: TGTGCCAGCAGTGGACTAGCGGGGGGGTTTGAGCAGTTCTTC